This TCR beta chain originates from a study of shared clonotypes between healthy human individuals. Method: immunoSEQ multiplex PCR; TCRdb's copy keeps in-frame clones and lacks some. This sample has about 2.2 million clones, with 90% to 95% found just once. CDR1 and CDR2 (germline): SGHKS, YYEKEE (reference sequence). The CDR3 consists of 14 residues. V lost 2 bases to trimming and J lost 3 bases, with 12 bases between them. Terminally differentiated effector memory CD45RA+ cells were excluded by CCR7 positive selection of CD45RO-negative cells. Material for sequencing was naive CD8+ T cells from PBMCs. The TCR was taken from a man between 18 and 29 years old in good health. Some clones in this sample may be carry-over from other donors' samples. The chain uses TRBV5-5 and TRBJ2-7; a possible D gene is TRBD1 (5 bases). CDR3 region: CASSFASGYYEQYF. As DNA, the CDR3 is TGTGCCAGCAGCTTCGCATCAGGGTACTACGAGCAGTACTTC.